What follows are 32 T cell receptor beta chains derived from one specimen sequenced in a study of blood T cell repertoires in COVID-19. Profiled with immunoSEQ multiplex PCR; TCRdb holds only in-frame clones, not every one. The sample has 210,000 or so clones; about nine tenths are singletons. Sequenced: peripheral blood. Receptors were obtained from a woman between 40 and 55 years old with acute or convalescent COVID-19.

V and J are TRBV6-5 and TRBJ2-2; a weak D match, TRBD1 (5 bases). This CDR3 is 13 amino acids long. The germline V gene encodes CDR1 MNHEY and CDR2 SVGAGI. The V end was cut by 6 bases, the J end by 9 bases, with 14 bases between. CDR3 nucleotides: TGTGCCAGCAGAGCAGGGTCCGAGTGGGAGCTGTTTTTT. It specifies CASRAGSEWELFF.

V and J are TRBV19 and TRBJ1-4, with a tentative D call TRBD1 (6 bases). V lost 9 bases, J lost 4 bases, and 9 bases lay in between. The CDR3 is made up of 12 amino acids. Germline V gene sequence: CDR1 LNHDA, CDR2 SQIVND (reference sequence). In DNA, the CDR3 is TGTGCCAGGGACAGCCTTAATGAAAAACTGTTTTTT. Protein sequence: CARDSLNEKLFF.

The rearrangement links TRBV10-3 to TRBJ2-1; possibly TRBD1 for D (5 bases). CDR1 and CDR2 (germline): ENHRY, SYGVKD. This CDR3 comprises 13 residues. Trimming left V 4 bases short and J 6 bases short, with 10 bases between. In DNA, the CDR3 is TGTGCCATCAGTGGACCAGGGATCAATGAGCAGTTCTTC. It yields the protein CAISGPGINEQFF.

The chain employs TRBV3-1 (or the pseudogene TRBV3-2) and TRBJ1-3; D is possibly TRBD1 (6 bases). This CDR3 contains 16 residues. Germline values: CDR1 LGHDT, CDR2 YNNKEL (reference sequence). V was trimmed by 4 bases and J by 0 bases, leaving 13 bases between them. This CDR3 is CASSPTGPRSGNTIYF. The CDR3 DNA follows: TGTGCCAGCAGCCCGACAGGCCCGCGCTCTGGAAACACCATATATTTT.

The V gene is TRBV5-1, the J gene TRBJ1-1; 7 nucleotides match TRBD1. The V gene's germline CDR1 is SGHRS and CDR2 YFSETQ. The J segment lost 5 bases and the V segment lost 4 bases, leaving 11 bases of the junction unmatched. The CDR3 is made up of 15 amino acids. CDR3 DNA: TGCGCCAGCAGCCCTGGCCAGGGGGATAGAACTGAAGCTTTCTTT. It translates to CASSPGQGDRTEAFF.

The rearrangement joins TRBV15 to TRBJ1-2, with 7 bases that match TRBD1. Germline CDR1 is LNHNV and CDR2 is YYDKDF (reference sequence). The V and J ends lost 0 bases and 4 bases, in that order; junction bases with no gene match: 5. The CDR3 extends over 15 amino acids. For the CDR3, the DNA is TGTGCCACCAGCAGAGATCTACAGGGGCTCTATGGCTACACCTTC. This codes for CATSRDLQGLYGYTF.

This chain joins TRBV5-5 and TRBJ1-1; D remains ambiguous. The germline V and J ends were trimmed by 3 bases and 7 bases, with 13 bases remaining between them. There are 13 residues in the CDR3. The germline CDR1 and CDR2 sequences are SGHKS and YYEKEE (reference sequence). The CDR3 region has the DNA TGTGCCAGCAGCTCCAGCGGGAGCCTTGAAGCTTTCTTT. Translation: CASSSSGSLEAFF.

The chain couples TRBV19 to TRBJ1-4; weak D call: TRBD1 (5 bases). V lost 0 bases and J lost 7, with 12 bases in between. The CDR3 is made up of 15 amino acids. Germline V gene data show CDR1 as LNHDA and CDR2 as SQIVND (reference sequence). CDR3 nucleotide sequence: TGTGCCAGTAGTATAGATGGAGGGGCGGGTGAAAAACTGTTTTTT. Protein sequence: CASSIDGGAGEKLFF.

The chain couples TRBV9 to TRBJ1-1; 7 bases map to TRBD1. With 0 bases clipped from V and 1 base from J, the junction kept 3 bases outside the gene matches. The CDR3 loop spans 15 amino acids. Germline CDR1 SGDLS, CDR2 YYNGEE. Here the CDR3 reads CASSVEGAANTEAFF. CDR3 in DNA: TGTGCCAGCAGCGTAGAGGGGGCAGCGAACACTGAAGCTTTCTTT.

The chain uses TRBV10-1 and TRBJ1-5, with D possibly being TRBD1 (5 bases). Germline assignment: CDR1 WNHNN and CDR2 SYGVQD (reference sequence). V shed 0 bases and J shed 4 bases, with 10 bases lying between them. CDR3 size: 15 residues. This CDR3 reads CASSESQRGNQPQHF. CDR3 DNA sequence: TGCGCCAGCAGTGAGTCACAAAGGGGAAATCAGCCCCAGCATTTT.

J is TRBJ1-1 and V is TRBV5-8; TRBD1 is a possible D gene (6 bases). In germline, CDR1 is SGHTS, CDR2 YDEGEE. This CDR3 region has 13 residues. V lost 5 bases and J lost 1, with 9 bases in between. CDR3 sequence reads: CASSTGPNTEAFF. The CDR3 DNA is TGTGCCAGCAGTACAGGGCCGAACACTGAAGCTTTCTTT. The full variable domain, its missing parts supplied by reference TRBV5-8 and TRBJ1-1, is EAGVTQSPTHLIKTRGQQATLRCSPISGHTSVYWYQQALGLGLQFLLWYDEGEERNRGNFPPRFSGRQFPNYSSELNVNALELEDSALYLCASSTGPNTEAFFGQGTRLTVV.

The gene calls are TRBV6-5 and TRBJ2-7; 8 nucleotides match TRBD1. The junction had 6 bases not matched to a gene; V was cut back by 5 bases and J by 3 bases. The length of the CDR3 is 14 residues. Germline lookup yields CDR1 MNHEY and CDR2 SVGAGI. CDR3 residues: CASSPLQGGYEQYV. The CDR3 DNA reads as TGTGCCAGCAGTCCACTACAGGGGGGCTACGAGCAGTACGTC.

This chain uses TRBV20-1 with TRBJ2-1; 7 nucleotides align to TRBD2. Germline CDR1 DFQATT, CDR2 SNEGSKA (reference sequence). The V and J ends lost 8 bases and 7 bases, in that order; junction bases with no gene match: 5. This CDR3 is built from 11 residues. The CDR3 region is CSLNGGNEQFF. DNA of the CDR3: TGCAGTTTAAACGGGGGGAATGAGCAGTTCTTC.

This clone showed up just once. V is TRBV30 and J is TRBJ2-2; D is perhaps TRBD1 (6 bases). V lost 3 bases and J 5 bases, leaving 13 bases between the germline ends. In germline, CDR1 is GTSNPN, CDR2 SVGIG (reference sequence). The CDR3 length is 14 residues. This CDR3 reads CAWRLTQGTGELFF. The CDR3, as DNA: TGTGCCTGGAGGCTAACACAGGGAACCGGGGAGCTGTTTTTT.

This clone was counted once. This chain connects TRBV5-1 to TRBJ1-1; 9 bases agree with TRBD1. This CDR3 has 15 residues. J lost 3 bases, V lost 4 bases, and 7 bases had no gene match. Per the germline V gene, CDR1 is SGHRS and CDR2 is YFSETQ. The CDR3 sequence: CASSPGDRGDTEAFF. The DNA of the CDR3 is TGCGCCAGCAGCCCCGGTGACAGGGGGGACACTGAAGCTTTCTTT.

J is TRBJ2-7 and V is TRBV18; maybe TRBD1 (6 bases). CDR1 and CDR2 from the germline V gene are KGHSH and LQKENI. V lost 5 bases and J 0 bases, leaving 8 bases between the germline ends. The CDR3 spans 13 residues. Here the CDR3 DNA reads TGTGCCAGCTCAACAGGGAACTCCTACGAGCAGTACGTC. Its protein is CASSTGNSYEQYV.

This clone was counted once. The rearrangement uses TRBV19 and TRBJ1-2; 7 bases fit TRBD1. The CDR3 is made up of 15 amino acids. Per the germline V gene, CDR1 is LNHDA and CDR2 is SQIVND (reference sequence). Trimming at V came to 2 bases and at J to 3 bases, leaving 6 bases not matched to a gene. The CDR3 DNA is TGTGCCAGTAGTATACTAACGACAGGGTACTATGGCTACACCTTC. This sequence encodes CASSILTTGYYGYTF.

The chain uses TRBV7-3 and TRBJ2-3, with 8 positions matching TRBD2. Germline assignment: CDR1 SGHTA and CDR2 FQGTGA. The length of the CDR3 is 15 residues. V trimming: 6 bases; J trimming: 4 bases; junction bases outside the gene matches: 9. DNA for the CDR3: TGTGCCAGCAGGATCGGGGGGGCCTTATCAGATACGCAGTATTTT. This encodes CASRIGGALSDTQYF.

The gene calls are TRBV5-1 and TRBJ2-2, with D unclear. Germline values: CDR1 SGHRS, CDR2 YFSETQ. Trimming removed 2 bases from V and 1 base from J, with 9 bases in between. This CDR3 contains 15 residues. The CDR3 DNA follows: TGCGCCAGCAGCTTAATCCCCGGGAACACCGGGGAGCTGTTTTTT. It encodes CASSLIPGNTGELFF.

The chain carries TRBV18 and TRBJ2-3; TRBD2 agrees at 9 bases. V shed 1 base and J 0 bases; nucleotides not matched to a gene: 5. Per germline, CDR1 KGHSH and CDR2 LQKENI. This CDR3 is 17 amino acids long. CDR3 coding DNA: TGTGCCAGCTCACCACTAAGCGGGGGGACCAGCACAGATACGCAGTATTTT. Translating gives CASSPLSGGTSTDTQYF.

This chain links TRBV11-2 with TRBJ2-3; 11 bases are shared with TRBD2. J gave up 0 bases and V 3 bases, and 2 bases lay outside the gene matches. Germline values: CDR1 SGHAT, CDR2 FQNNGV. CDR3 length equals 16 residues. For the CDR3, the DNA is TGTGCCAGCAGCTTTACTAGCGGGGGCAGCACAGATACGCAGTATTTT. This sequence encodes CASSFTSGGSTDTQYF. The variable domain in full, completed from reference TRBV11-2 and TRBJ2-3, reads EAGVAQSPRYKIIEKRQSVAFWCNPISGHATLYWYQQILGQGPKLLIQFQNNGVVDDSQLPKDRFSAERLKGVDSTLKIQPAKLEDSAVYLCASSFTSGGSTDTQYFGPGTRLTVL.

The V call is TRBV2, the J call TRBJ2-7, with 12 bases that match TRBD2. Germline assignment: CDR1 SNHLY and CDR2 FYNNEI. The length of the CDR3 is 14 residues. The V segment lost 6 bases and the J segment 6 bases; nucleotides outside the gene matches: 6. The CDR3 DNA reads TGTGCCAGCAGCAAACTAGCGGGGGGAGGCGAGCAGTACGTC. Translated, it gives CASSKLAGGGEQYV.

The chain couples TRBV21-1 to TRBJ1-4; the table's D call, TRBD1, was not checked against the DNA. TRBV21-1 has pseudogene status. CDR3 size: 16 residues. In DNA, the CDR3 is TGTGCCAGCAGCAAAGACCGGACAGGGGCTAATGAAAAACTGTTTTTT. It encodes CASSKDRTGANEKLFF.

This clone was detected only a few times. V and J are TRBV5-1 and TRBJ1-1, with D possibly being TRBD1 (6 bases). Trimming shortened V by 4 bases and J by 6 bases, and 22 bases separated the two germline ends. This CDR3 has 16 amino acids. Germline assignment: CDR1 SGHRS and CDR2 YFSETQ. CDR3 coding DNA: TGCGCCAGCAGCGCGGAGTTGGGGCAGGGACAAGCTGAAGCTTTCTTT. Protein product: CASSAELGQGQAEAFF. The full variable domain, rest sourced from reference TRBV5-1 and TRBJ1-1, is KAGVTQTPRYLIKTRGQQVTLSCSPISGHRSVSWYQQTPGQGLQFLFEYFSETQRNKGNFPGRFSGRQFSNSRSEMNVSTLELGDSALYLCASSAELGQGQAEAFFGQGTRLTVV.

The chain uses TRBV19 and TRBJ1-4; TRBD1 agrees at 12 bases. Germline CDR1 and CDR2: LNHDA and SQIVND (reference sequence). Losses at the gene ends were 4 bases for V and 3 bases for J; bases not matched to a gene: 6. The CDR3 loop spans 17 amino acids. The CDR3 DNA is TGTGCCAGTAGTAACTGGGACAGGGGGCGAGCTAATGAAAAACTGTTTTTT. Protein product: CASSNWDRGRANEKLFF.

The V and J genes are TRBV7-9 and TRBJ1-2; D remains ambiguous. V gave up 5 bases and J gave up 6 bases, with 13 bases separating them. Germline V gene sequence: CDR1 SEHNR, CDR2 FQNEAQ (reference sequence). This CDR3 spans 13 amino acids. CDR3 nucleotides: TGTGCCAGCAGCAGAAATACATACCATGGCTACACCTTC. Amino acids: CASSRNTYHGYTF.

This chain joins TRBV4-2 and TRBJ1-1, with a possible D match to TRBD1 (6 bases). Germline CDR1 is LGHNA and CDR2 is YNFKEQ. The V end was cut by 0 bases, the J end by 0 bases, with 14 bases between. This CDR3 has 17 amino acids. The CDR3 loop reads CASSQDRGRGVNTEAFF. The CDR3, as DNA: TGTGCCAGCAGCCAAGATAGGGGCAGGGGAGTGAACACTGAAGCTTTCTTT.

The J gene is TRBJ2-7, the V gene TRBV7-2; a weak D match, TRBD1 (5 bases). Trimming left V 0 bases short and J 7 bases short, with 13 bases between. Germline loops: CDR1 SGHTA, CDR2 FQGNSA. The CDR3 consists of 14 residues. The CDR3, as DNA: TGTGCCAGCAGCTTAGCGAAGGGGCTAGGGGAGCAGTACGTC. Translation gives CASSLAKGLGEQYV.

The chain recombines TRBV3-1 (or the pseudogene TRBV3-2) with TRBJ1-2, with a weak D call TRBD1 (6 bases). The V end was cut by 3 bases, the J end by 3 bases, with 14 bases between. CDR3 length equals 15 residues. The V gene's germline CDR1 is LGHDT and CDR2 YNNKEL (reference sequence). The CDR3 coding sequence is TGTGCCAGCAGCCACTCTGCACAGGGACACTATGGCTACACCTTC. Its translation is CASSHSAQGHYGYTF.

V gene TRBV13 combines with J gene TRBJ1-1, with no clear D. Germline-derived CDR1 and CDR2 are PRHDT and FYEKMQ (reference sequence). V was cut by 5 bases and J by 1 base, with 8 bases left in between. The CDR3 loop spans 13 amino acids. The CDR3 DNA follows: TGTGCCAGCAGCAGACGACAGAACACTGAAGCTTTCTTT. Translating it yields CASSRRQNTEAFF.

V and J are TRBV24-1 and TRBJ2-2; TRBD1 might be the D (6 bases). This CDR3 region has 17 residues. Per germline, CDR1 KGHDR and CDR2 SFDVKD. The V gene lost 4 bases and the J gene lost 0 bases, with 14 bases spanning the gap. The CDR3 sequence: CATSDPPRGANTGELFF. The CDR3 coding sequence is TGTGCCACCAGTGACCCCCCCAGGGGCGCGAACACCGGGGAGCTGTTTTTT.

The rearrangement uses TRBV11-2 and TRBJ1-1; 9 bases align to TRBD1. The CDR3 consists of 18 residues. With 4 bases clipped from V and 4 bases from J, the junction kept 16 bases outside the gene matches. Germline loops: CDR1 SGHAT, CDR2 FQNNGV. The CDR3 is CASSSGGRTGVKVTEAFF. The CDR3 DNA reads TGTGCCAGCAGCTCGGGGGGGAGGACAGGGGTAAAAGTCACTGAAGCTTTCTTT.